Shown below are 13 T cell receptor beta chains from a single sample sequenced in a study of Ad26.COV2.S vaccination and SARS-CoV-2 variants. Stated treatment: about 20 received Ad26.COV2.S at low or high dose, single or two shots; several received placebo; per-sample allocation not given. Sample collection was performed on day 63 after the first vaccine or placebo injection. TCRdb's copy holds only in-frame clones and misses some; the assay was immunoSEQ multiplex PCR. The sample shows roughly 700,000 clones, roughly nine tenths of them seen only once. The sequences come from peripheral blood, collected in a trial of Ad26.COV2.S vaccine versus placebo. Every receptor here comes from a person aged 18 to 59 who received the Ad26.COV2.S COVID-19 vaccine or a placebo.

This clone came up once. In DNA form, the CDR3 reads TGTGCCTGGAGTAACTCATTGGGACAGGAACATTCACCCCTCCACTTT. Amino acids: CAWSNSLGQEHSPLHF. The chain joins TRBV30 to TRBJ1-6; TRBD1 aligns across 8 bases. V shed 2 bases, J shed 8 bases, and the junction held 11 bases outside the gene matches. The CDR3 covers 16 residues. Germline lookup yields CDR1 GTSNPN and CDR2 SVGIG (reference sequence).

Comments on this clone: The same CDR3 is also encoded by other DNA sequences in this sample. This chain joins TRBV3-1 (or the pseudogene TRBV3-2) and TRBJ1-2; D is undetermined. Per germline, CDR1 LGHDT and CDR2 YNNKEL (reference sequence). Trimming left V 0 bases short and J 8 bases short, with 10 bases between. The CDR3 runs 13 residues. Here the CDR3 reads CASSQEGGYGYTF. The CDR3 DNA is TGTGCCAGCAGCCAAGAGGGAGGTTACGGCTACACCTTC.

The chain carries TRBV7-2 and TRBJ1-1, with TRBD1 identical over 11 bases. The germline V gene encodes CDR1 SGHTA and CDR2 FQGNSA. The CDR3 covers 13 residues. V was clipped by 8 bases and J by 7 bases; unmatched bases: 6. CDR3 nucleotides: TGTGCCAGCGGACAGGGGGCGCTTATTGAAGCTTTCTTT. It is translated as CASGQGALIEAFF.

This clone has just one count. The chain uses TRBV20-1 and TRBJ2-7, with D possibly being TRBD2 (7 bases). Trimming left V 3 bases short and J 0 bases short, with 18 bases between. This CDR3 spans 16 amino acids. Germline V gene sequence: CDR1 DFQATT, CDR2 SNEGSKA (reference sequence). This CDR3 is CSASSEGGTNSYEQYF. DNA of the CDR3: TGCAGTGCTAGTTCCGAGGGGGGGACTAACTCCTACGAGCAGTACTTC.

The chain uses TRBV29-1 and TRBJ2-3; 7 bases line up with TRBD1. CDR1 SQVTM and CDR2 ANQGSEA come from the germline V gene. The CDR3 extends over 12 amino acids. Trimming at V came to 6 bases and at J to 10 bases, leaving 10 bases not matched to a gene. CDR3 DNA sequence: TGCAGCGTCGCCGACAGGGTTTCGGCGCAGTATTTT. Translated: CSVADRVSAQYF.

V usage is TRBV10-3 and J usage is TRBJ2-7, with TRBD1 matching over 8 bases. V shed 11 bases and J 2 bases; nucleotides not matched to a gene: 5. CDR1 and CDR2 (germline): ENHRY, SYGVKD. This CDR3 has 12 residues. CDR3 region: CAAGGSPYEQYF. In DNA form, the CDR3 reads TGTGCCGCAGGGGGCAGCCCCTACGAGCAGTACTTC.

The chain couples TRBV18 to TRBJ2-7, with 10 positions matching TRBD1. Unmatched junction bases numbered 4, after V lost 5 bases and J lost 6 bases. This CDR3 spans 13 amino acids. Germline CDR1 reads KGHSH; CDR2 reads LQKENI. This CDR3 is CASSTGDRGEQYF. In nucleotides, the CDR3 is TGTGCCAGCTCAACAGGGGACAGGGGCGAGCAGTACTTC. The full variable domain, its missing parts supplied by reference TRBV18 and TRBJ2-7, is NAGVMQNPRHLVRRRGQEARLRCSPMKGHSHVYWYRQLPEEGLKFMVYLQKENIIDESGMPKERFSAEFPKEGPSILRIQQVVRGDSAAYFCASSTGDRGEQYFGPGTRLTVT.

The chain has TRBV29-1 and TRBJ1-1; D unclear. V dropped 2 bases and J dropped 0 bases, with 7 bases sitting between them. The CDR3 has 13 residues. CDR1 is SQVTM, CDR2 ANQGSEA, per germline. The CDR3 bases are TGCAGCGTTGAACGCAGGTTGAACACTGAAGCTTTCTTT. As protein: CSVERRLNTEAFF.

V is TRBV19 and J is TRBJ1-2; possibly TRBD1 for D (6 bases). The V and J ends lost 6 bases and 4 bases respectively, with 12 bases between them. There are 13 residues in the CDR3. Germline-derived CDR1 and CDR2 are LNHDA and SQIVND (reference sequence). The CDR3 protein is CASSLRGIYGYTF. CDR3 DNA: TGTGCCAGTAGCCTCAGGGGAATCTATGGCTACACCTTC.

This chain uses TRBV11-2 with TRBJ1-1, with 9 bases lining up with TRBD1. The germline V gene has CDR1 SGHAT and CDR2 FQNNGV. The CDR3 sequence is 14 residues long. Losses at the gene ends were 4 bases for V and 4 bases for J; bases not matched to a gene: 4. DNA of the CDR3: TGTGCCAGCAGCTACAGGGGGCCGGGCACTGAAGCTTTCTTT. Amino acids: CASSYRGPGTEAFF.

V and J are TRBV11-2 and TRBJ1-2; D uncertain. CDR3 length: 13 residues. CDR1 SGHAT and CDR2 FQNNGV come from the germline V gene. With 3 bases removed from V and 5 bases from J, the gap between germline ends came to 10 bases. CDR3 region: CASSLGVAYGYTF. DNA for the CDR3: TGTGCCAGCAGCTTGGGTGTGGCTTATGGCTACACCTTC. The full variable domain, in which reference TRBV11-2 and TRBJ1-2 provide the parts outside the CDR3, is EAGVAQSPRYKIIEKRQSVAFWCNPISGHATLYWYQQILGQGPKLLIQFQNNGVVDDSQLPKDRFSAERLKGVDSTLKIQPAKLEDSAVYLCASSLGVAYGYTFGSGTRLTVV.

The rearrangement joins TRBV6-5 to TRBJ1-1; D might be TRBD1 (5 bases). Germline V gives CDR1 MNHEY, CDR2 SVGAGI. The CDR3 length is 14 residues. Trimming took off 6 bases at V and 2 bases at J, with 13 bases between the two ends. CDR3 nucleotides: TGTGCCAGCAGAGGGGACCGCGCTAACACTGAAGCTTTCTTT. Translating gives CASRGDRANTEAFF.

The rearrangement joins TRBV21-1 to TRBJ2-1; the D call TRBD2 from the table was never checked on the DNA. TRBV21-1 is listed as a pseudogene. CDR3 length: 16 residues. CDR3 in amino acids: CASSIRALPGENEQFF. The CDR3 nucleotides read TGTGCCAGCAGCATCCGGGCCCTCCCCGGGGAGAATGAGCAGTTCTTC.